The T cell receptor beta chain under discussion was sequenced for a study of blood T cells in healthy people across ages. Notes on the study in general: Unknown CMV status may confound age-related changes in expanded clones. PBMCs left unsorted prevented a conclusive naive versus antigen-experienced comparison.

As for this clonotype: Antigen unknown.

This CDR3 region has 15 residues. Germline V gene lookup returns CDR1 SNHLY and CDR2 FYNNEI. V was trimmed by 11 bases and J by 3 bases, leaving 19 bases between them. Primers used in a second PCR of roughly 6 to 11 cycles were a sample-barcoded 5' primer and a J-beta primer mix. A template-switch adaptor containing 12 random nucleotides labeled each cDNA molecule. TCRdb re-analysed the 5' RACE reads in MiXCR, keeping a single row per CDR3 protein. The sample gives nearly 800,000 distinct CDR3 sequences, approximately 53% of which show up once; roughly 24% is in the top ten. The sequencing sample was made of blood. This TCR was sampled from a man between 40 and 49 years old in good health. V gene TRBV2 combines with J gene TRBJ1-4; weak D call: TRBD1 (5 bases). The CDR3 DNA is TGTGCCGGGGGGGACCGCCTCGAAGCTAATGAAAAACTGTTTTTT. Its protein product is CAGGDRLEANEKLFF.